The source of this T cell receptor beta chain is a study of cytomegalovirus exposure and HLA in healthy donors. Findings and caveats of the study: Reportedly, a later analysis found an Asian-associated ancestry cluster had fewer N-insertions than the approximately 700-donor mean. The productive fraction for most TCR beta V segments was about 87% or about 30% in an earlier analysis. Highly shared variants forming one cluster were likely a sequencing artifact. Cytomegalovirus status was reportedly diagnosed by the classifier with high specificity and sensitivity.

PCR used 60 Vbeta primers and 13 Jbeta primers. Sequencing used immunoSEQ multiplex PCR; TCRdb keeps in-frame clones, though not all of them. The sample lists around 77,000 clones; about 80% were seen once. As to this clone: Its antigen is unknown.

This sequence was found in a middle-aged man in good health and CMV-seronegative. Sequences were obtained from PBMCs.

CDR3 loop: CASSRTGTYEQYF. The DNA for the CDR3 is TGTGCCAGTAGTAGGACAGGGACCTACGAGCAGTACTTC. This chain uses TRBV19 with TRBJ2-7, with TRBD1 matching over 8 bases. J was trimmed by 2 bases and V by 4 bases; bases with no gene match: 1. The CDR3 covers 13 residues. CDR1 and CDR2 from the germline V gene are LNHDA and SQIVND (reference sequence).